This TCR beta chain is from a study of beta chain features in type 1 diabetes. Study conclusions and caveats: Naive, central memory and Treg TCRB repertoires appeared more alike in patients than in healthy donors. There were fewer insertions and more deletions at the VDJ junctions of type 1 diabetes patients.

Between the trimmed V and J ends, which lost 6 bases and 0 bases, there was a span of 12 bases. The CDR3 has 14 residues. Germline lookup yields CDR1 SGDLS and CDR2 YYNGEE. Markers CD45RO/CCR7/CD25/CD127/CD95/CD27 served to sort CD4+ naive, central memory, regulatory and stem cell-like memory cells. The sequenced template was cDNA made from the entire isolated RNA. Each sample of naive, central memory or regulatory T cells had, on average, about 3.6 million reads. Assay used: immunoSEQ multiplex PCR; TCRdb lists only in-frame clones, some missing. The sample holds about 300,000 clones; around 7.8% are singletons and the top ten take roughly 1%. As for this clone: Antigen unknown.

This chain joins TRBV9 and TRBJ1-2, with D unclear. The origin of this receptor is a woman aged 18 to 35 in good health. Sequencing input: central memory CD4+ T cells from blood. The CDR3 sequence is CASTPDIANYGYTF. Here the CDR3 DNA reads TGTGCCAGCACCCCTGACATCGCTAACTATGGCTACACCTTC.